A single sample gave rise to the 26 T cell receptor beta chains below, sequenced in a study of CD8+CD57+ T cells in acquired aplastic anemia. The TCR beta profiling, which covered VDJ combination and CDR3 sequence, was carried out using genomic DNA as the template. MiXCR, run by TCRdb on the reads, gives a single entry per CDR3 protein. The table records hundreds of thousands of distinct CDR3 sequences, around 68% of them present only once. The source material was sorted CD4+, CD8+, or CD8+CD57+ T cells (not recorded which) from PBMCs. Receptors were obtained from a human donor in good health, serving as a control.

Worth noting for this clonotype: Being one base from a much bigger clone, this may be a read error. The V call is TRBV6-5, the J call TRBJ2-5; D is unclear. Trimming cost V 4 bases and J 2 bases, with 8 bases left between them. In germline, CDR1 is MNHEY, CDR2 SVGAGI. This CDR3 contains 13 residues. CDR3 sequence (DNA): TGTGCCAGCAGTTCTTCCCAACAAGAGACCCAGTACTTC. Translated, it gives CASSSSQQETQYF.

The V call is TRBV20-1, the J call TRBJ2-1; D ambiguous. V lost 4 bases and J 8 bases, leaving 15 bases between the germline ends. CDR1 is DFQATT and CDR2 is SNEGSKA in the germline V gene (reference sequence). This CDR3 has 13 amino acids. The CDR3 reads CSAIPRSTYEQFF. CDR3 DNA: TGCAGTGCTATTCCGCGGTCAACATATGAGCAGTTCTTC.

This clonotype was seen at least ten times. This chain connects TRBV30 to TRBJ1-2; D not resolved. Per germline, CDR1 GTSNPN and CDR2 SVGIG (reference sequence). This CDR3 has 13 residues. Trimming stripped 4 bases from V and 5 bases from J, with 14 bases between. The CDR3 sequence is CAWTTRVSYGYTF. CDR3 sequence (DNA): TGTGCCTGGACCACACGAGTATCGTATGGCTACACCTTC.

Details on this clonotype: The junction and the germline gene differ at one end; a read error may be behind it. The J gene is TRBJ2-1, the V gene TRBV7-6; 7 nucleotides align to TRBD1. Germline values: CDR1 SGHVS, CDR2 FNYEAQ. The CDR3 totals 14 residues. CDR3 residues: CASSAEGQYSKQLF. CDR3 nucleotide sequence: TGTGCCAGCAGCGCTGAGGGACAGTACAGTAAGCAGTTGTTC.

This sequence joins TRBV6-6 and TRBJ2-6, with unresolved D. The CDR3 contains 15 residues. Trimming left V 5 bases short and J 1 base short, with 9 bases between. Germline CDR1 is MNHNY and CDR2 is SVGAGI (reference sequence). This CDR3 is CASSEEGSGANVLTF. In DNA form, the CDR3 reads TGTGCCAGCAGTGAAGAAGGATCTGGGGCCAACGTCCTGACTTTC.

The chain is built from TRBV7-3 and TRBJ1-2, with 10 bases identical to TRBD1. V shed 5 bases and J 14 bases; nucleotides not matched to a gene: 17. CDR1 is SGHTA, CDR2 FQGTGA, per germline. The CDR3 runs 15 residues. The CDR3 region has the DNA TGTGCCAGCAGCACTAGGAGGGCCGGGACAGGGGCACAGACCTTC. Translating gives CASSTRRAGTGAQTF. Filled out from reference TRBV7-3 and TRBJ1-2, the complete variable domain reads GAGVSQTPSNKVTEKGKYVELRCDPISGHTALYWYRQSLGQGPEFLIYFQGTGAADDSGLPNDRFFAVRPEGSVSTLKIQRTERGDSAVYLCASSTRRAGTGAQTFGSGTRLTVV.

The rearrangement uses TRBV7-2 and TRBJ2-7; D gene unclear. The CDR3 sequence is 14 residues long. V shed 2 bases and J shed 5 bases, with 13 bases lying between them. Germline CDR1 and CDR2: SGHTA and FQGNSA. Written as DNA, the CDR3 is TGTGCCAGCAGCTTATGCAGTTCCTCGAACGAGCAGTACTTC. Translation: CASSLCSSSNEQYF.

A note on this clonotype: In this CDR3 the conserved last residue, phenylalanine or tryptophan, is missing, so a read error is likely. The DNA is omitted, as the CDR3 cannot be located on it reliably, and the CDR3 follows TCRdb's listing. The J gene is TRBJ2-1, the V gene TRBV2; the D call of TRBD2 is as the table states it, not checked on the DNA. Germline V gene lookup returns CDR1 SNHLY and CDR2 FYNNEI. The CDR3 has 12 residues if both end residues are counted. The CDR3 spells CASSLVAGEQDM.

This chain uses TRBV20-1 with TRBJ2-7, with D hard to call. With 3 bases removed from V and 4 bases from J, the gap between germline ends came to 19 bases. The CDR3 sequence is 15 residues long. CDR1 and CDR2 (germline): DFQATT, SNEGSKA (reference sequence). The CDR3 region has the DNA TGCAGTGCTAGGTCTGTGGAACTGGGCCCTTACGAGCAGTACTTC. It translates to CSARSVELGPYEQYF.

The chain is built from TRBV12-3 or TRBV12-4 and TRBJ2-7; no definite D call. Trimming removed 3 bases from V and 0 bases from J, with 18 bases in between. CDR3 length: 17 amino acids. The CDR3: CASSFIVDTDTSYEQYF. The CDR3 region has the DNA TGTGCCAGCAGTTTTATCGTTGATACTGACACCTCCTACGAGCAGTACTTC.

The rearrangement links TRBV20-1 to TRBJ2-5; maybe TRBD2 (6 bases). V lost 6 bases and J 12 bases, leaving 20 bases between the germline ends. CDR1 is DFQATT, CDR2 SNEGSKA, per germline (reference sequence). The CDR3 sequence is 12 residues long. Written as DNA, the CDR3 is TGCAGTGCCCAGGGAGGACGCAGAGGCGAGTACTTC. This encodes CSAQGGRRGEYF.

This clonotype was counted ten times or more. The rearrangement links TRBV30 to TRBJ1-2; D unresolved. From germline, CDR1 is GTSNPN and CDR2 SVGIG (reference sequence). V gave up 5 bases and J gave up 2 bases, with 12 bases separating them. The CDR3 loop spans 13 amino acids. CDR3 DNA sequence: TGTGCCTGGGGGGTACTAGGGAACTATGGCTACACCTTC. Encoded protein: CAWGVLGNYGYTF.

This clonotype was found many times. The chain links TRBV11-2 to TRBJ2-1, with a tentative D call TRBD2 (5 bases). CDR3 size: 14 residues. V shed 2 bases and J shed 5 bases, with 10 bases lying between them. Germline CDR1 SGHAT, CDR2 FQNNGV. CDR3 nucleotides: TGTGCCAGCAGCTTAAACTGGCGGGACAATGAGCAGTTCTTC. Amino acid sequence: CASSLNWRDNEQFF.

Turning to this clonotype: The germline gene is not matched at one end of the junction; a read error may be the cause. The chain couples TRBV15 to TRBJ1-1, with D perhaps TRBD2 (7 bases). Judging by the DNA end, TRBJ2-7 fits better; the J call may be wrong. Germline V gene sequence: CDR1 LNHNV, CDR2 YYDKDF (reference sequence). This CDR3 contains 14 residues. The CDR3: CATSRAGGTYEQYF. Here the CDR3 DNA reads TGTGCCACCAGCAGAGCGGGGGGCACCTATGAGCAGTACTTC.

The CDR3 nucleotides are TGTGCCAGCAGGAGGGGCCGGGGCACCGGGGAGCTGTTTTTT. This encodes CASRRGRGTGELFF. This chain joins TRBV15 and TRBJ2-2, with TRBD2 as a possible D gene (6 bases). Per germline, CDR1 LNHNV and CDR2 YYDKDF (reference sequence). V was trimmed by 10 bases and J by 4 bases, leaving 16 bases between them. The CDR3 loop spans 14 amino acids.

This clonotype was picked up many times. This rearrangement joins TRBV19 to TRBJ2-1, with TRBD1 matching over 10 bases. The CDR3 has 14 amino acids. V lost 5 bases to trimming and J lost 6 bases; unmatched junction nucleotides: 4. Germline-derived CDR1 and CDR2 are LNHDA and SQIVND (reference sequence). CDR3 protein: CASSRRDRGNEQFF. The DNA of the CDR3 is TGTGCCAGTAGTCGTCGGGACAGGGGCAATGAGCAGTTCTTC.

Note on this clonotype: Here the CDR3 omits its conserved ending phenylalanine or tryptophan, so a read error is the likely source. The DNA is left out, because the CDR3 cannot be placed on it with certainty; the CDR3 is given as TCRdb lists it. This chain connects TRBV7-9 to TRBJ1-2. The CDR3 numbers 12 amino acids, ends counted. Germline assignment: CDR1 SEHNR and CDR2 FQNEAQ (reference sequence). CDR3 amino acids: CASSLGSSPTMS.

The CDR3 nucleotides are TGCAGTGCTAACCAACAGGGGCGTACCTCCTACGAGCAGTACTTC. This sequence encodes CSANQQGRTSYEQYF. This rearrangement joins TRBV20-1 to TRBJ2-7; TRBD1 matches 7 bases. Per the germline V gene, CDR1 is DFQATT and CDR2 is SNEGSKA (reference sequence). The V gene end was trimmed by 4 bases and the J gene end by 0 bases; junction bases not matched to a gene: 9. The CDR3 runs 15 residues.

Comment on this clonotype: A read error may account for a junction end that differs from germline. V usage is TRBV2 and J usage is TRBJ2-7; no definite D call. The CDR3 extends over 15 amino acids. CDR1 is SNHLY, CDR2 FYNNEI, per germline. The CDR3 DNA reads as TGTGCCAGCAGACGGGCTCACTACTCCTACTACCAGCAGTACTTC. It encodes CASRRAHYSYYQQYF. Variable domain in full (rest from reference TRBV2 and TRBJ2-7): EPEVTQTPSHQVTQMGQEVILRCVPISNHLYFYWYRQILGQKVEFLVSFYNNEISEKSEIFDDQFSVERPDGSNFTLKIRSTKLEDSAMYFCASRRAHYSYYQQYFGPGTRLTVT.

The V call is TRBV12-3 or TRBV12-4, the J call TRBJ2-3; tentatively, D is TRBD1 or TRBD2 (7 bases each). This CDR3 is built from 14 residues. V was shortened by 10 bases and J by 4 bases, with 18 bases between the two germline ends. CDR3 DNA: TGTGCCACTAGCGGAGGGGGCGGGTCAGATACGCAGTATTTT. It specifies CATSGGGGSDTQYF.

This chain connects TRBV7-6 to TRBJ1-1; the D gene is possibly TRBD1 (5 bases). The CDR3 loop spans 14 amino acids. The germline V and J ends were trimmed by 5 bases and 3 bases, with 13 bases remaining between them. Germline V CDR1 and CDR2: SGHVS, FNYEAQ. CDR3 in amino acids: CASSPQTVDTEAFF. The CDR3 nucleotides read TGTGCCAGCAGCCCTCAGACAGTTGACACTGAAGCTTTCTTT.

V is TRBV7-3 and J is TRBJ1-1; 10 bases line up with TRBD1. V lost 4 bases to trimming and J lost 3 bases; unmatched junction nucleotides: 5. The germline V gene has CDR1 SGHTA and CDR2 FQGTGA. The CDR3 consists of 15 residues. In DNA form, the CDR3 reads TGTGCCAGCAGCTCCACCGGGACAGGGGACACTGAAGCTTTCTTT. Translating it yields CASSSTGTGDTEAFF.

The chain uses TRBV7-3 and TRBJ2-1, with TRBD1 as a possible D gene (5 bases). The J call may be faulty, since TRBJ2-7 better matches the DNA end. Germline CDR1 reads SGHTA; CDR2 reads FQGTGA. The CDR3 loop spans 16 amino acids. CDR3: CASSLAGSGPLNAQYF. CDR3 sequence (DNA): TGTGCCAGCAGCTTAGCAGGGTCAGGGCCCCTGAACGCGCAGTACTTC.

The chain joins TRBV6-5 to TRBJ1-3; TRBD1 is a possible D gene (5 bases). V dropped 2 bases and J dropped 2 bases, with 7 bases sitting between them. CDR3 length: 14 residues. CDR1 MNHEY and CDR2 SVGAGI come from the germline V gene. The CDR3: CASSYGTTGNTIYF. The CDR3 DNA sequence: TGTGCCAGCAGTTACGGGACCACTGGAAACACCATATATTTT.

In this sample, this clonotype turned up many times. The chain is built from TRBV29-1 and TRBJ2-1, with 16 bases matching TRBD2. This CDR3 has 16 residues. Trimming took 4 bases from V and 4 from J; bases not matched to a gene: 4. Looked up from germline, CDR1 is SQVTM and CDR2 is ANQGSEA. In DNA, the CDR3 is TGCAGCGTTGCGGGACTAGCGGGGGGGAATTACAATGAGCAGTTCTTC. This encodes CSVAGLAGGNYNEQFF.

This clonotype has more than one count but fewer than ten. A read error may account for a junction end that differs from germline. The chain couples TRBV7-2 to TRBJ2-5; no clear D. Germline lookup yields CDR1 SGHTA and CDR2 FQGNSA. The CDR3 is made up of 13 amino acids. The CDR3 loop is CASSLAPASTEAF. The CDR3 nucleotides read TGTGCCAGCAGCTTAGCCCCGGCAAGCACTGAAGCTTTC.